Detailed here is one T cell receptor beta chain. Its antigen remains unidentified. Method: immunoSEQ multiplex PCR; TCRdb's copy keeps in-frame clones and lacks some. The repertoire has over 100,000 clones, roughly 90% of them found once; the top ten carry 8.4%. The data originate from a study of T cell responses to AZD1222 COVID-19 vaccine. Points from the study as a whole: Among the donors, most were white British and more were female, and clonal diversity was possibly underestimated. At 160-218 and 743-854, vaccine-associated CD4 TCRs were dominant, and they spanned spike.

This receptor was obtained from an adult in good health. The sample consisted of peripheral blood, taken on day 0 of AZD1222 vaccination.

CDR3 nucleotide sequence: TGTGCCATCAGTGTAGCGGGGGCGCTCACAGATACGCAGTATTTT. Translating it yields CAISVAGALTDTQYF. The V call is TRBV10-3, the J call TRBJ2-3, with 9 bases identical to TRBD2. Per germline, CDR1 ENHRY and CDR2 SYGVKD. V was clipped by 4 bases and J by 2 bases; unmatched bases: 4. The CDR3 consists of 15 residues.